This T cell receptor (beta chain) was retrieved from a study of cytomegalovirus exposure and HLA in healthy donors. Vbeta (60) and Jbeta (13) primers were used in the PCR. Assay: immunoSEQ multiplex PCR; the TCRdb copy retains only in-frame clones and omits some. The sample lists approximately 190,000 clones, over 75% seen once, with less than 4.5% in the top ten. This CDR3 has 15 amino acids. Unmatched junction bases numbered 6, after V lost 2 bases and J lost 5 bases. Germline values: CDR1 SGHTA, CDR2 FQGNSA. The sequence came from a man between 45 and 60 years old in good health and CMV-seronegative. The sequenced sample was PBMCs. This chain joins TRBV7-2 and TRBJ2-5; TRBD2 matches at 9 bases. The CDR3 region is CASSLWRGGGETQYF. The CDR3 DNA reads as TGTGCCAGCAGCTTATGGCGGGGGGGCGGGGAGACCCAGTACTTC.